This T cell receptor beta chain derives from a study of T cell changes during pregnancy in multiple sclerosis. Germline V lookup: CDR1 SGDLS, CDR2 YYNGEE. This CDR3 comprises 16 residues. The V and J ends lost 4 bases and 0 bases, in that order; junction bases with no gene match: 2. The table came from immunoSEQ multiplex PCR; TCRdb's copy has only in-frame clones and leaves some out. The sample includes 80,000 to 95,000 clones, nearly 95% seen only once; the top ten take over 0.95%. The source was peripheral blood, collected in the second trimester of pregnancy. The TCR originated in a female donor with multiple sclerosis, enrolled in a pregnancy study. The genes are TRBV9 and TRBJ2-2, with 11 bases identical to TRBD2. This CDR3 is CASSKGLAANTGELFF. The CDR3 DNA is TGTGCCAGCAGCAAGGGACTAGCGGCGAACACCGGGGAGCTGTTTTTT.